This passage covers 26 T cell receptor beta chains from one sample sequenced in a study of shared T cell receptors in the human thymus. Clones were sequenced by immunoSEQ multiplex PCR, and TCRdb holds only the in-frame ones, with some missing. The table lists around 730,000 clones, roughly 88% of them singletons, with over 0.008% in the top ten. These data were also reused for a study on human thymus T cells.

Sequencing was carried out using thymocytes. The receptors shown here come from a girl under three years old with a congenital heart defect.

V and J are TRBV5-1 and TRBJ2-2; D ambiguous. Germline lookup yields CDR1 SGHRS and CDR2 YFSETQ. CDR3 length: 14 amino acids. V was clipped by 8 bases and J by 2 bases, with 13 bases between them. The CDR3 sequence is CASAGCVNTGELFF. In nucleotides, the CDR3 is TGCGCCAGTGCAGGATGCGTAAACACCGGGGAGCTGTTTTTT.

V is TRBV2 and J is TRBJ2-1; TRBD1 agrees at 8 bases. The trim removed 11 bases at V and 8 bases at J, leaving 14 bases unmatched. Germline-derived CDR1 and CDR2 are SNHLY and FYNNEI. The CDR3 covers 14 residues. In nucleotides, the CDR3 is TGTGCCCCTTCCGGGACAGGTGTCCGGGATGAGCAGTTCTTC. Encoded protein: CAPSGTGVRDEQFF.

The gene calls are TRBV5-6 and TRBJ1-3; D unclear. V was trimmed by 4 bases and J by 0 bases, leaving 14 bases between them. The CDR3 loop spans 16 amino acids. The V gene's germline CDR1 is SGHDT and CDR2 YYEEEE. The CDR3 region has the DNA TGTGCCAGCAGCAAATCACCGAAGAGCTCTGGAAACACCATATATTTT. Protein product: CASSKSPKSSGNTIYF.

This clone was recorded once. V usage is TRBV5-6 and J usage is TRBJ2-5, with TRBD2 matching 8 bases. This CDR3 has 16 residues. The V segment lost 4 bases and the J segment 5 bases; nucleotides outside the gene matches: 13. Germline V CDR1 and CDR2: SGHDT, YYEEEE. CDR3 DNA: TGTGCCAGCAGCCGGCGGGGGGCCCGGGGTTGGGAGACCCAGTACTTC. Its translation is CASSRRGARGWETQYF.

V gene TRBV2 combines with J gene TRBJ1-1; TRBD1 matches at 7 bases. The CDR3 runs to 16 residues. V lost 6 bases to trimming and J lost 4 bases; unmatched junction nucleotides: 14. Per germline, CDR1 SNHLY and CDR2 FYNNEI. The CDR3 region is CASRAGTARWSTEAFF. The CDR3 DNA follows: TGTGCCAGCAGAGCTGGGACAGCCCGATGGAGCACTGAAGCTTTCTTT. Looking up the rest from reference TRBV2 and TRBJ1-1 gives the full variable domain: EPEVTQTPSHQVTQMGQEVILRCVPISNHLYFYWYRQILGQKVEFLVSFYNNEISEKSEIFDDQFSVERPDGSNFTLKIRSTKLEDSAMYFCASRAGTARWSTEAFFGQGTRLTVV.

This chain's CDR3 is CASSVVGDPFNEQFF. The CDR3 bases are TGTGCCAGCAGCGTAGTAGGGGATCCGTTCAATGAGCAGTTCTTC. The J gene is TRBJ2-1, the V gene TRBV6-1, with D tentatively TRBD1 (5 bases). The V and J ends lost 6 bases and 6 bases respectively, with 18 bases between them. The length of the CDR3 is 15 residues. Germline-derived CDR1 and CDR2 are MNHNS and SASEGT.

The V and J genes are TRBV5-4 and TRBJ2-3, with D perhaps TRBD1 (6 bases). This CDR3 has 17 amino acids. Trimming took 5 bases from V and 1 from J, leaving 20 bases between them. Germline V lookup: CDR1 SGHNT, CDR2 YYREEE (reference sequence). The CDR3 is CASRQTTGYGGTDTQYF. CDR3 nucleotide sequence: TGTGCCAGCAGACAAACAACAGGGTATGGTGGCACAGATACGCAGTATTTT.

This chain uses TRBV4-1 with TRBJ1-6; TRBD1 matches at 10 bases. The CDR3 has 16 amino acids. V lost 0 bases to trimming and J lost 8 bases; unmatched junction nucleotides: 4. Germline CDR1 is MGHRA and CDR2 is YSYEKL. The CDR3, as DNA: TGCGCCAGCAGCCAAGAACGGGGACAGGGGCATTCACCCCTCCACTTT. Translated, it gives CASSQERGQGHSPLHF.

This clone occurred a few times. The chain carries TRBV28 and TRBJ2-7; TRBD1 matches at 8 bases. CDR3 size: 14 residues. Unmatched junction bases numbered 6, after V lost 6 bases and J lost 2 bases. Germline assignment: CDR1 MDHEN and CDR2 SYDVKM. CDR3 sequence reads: CASSRGRPAYEQYF. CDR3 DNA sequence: TGTGCCAGCAGCAGGGGGCGCCCCGCCTACGAGCAGTACTTC.

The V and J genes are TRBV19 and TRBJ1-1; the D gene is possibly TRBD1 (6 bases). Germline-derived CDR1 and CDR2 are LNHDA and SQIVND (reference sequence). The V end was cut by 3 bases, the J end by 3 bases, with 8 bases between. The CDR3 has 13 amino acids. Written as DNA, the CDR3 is TGTGCCAGTAGTATCGGGGGGCACACTGAAGCTTTCTTT. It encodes CASSIGGHTEAFF.

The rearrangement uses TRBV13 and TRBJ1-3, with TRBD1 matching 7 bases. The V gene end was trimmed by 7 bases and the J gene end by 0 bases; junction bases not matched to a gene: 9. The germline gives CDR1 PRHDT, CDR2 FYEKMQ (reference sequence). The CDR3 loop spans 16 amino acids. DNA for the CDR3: TGTGCCAGCACCATTGACAGGGCCTTCTCTGGAAACACCATATATTTT. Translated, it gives CASTIDRAFSGNTIYF.

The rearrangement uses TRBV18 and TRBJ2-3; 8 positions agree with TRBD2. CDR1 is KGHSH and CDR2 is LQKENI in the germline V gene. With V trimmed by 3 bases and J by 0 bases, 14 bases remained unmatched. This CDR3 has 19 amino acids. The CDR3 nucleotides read TGTGCCAGCTCACCGTGTCGGCGGGGGGCGCCCAAAAGCACAGATACGCAGTATTTT. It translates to CASSPCRRGAPKSTDTQYF.

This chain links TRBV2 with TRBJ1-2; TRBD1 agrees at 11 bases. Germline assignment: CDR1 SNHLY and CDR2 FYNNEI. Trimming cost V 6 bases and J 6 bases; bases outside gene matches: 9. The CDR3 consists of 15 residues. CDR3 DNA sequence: TGTGCCAGCAGGGAGGGACAGGGGGTAATGGATGGCTACACCTTC. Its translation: CASREGQGVMDGYTF.

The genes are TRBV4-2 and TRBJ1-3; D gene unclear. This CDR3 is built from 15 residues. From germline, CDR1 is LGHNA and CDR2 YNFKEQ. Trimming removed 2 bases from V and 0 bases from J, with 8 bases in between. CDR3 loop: CASSQLNSSGNTIYF. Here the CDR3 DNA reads TGTGCCAGCAGCCAACTCAATAGCTCTGGAAACACCATATATTTT.

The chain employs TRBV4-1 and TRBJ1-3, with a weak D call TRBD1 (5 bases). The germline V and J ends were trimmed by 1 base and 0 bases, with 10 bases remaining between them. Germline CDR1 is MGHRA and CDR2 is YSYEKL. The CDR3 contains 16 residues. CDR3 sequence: CASSQAQVHSGNTIYF. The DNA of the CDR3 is TGCGCCAGCAGCCAAGCACAGGTCCACTCTGGAAACACCATATATTTT.

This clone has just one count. CDR3 bases: TGTGCCAGCAGCTTAAGCGGGGTATATGCCGAAGCTTTCTTT. Amino acid sequence: CASSLSGVYAEAFF. The V and J genes are TRBV5-5 and TRBJ1-1; D call uncertain. Germline V lookup: CDR1 SGHKS, CDR2 YYEKEE (reference sequence). The V gene lost 2 bases and the J gene lost 8 bases, with 16 bases spanning the gap. The length of the CDR3 is 14 residues.

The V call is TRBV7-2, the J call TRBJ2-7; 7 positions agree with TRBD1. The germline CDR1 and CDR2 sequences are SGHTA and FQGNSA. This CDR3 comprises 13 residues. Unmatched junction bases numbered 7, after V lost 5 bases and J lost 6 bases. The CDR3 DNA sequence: TGTGCCAGCAGCCGGACAGGTGCTCTCGAGCAGTACTTC. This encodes CASSRTGALEQYF.

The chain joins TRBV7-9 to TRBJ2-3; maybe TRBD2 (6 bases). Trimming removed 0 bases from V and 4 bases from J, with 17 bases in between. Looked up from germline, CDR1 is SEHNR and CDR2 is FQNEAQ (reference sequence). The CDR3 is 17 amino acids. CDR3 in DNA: TGTGCCAGCAGCTTAGCGCTCGAGCGGGCAGGAGCAGATACGCAGTATTTT. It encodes CASSLALERAGADTQYF.

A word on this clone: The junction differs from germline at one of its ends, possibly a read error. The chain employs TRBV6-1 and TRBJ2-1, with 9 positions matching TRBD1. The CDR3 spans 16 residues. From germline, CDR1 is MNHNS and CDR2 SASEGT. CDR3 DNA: TGTGCCATCAGTGAGCTTCGGACAGGGGAGAGCAATGAGCAGTTCTTC. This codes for CAISELRTGESNEQFF.

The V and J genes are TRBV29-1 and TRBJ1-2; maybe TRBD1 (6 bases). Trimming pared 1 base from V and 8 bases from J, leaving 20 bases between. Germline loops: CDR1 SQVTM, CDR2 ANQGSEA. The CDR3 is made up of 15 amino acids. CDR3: CSVEVPGHPRWGYTF. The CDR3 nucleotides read TGCAGCGTTGAAGTCCCGGGACACCCACGGTGGGGCTACACCTTC.

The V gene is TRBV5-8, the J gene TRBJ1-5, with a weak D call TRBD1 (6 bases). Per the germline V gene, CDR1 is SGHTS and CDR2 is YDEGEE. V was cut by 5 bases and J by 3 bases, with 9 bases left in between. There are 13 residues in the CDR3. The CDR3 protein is CASRTGTNQPQHF. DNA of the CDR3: TGTGCCAGCAGGACAGGTACCAATCAGCCCCAGCATTTT.

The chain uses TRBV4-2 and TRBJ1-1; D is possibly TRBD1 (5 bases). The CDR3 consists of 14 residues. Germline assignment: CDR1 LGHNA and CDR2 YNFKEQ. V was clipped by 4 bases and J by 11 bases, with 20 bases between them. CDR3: CASSPLGQVKEAFF. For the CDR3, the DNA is TGTGCCAGCAGCCCCCTGGGGCAGGTCAAGGAGGCTTTCTTT.

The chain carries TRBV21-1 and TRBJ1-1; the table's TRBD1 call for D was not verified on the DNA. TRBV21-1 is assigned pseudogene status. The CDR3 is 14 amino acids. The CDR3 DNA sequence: TGTGCCAGCAGCAAACCAGGGTGTGGCACTGAAGCTTTCTTT. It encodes CASSKPGCGTEAFF.

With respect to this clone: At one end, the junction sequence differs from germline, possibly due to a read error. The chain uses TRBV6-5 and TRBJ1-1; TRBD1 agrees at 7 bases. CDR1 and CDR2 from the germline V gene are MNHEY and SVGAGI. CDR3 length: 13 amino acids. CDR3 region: CASSYADRTGAFF. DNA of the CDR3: TGTGCCAGCAGTTACGCGGACAGGACTGGAGCTTTCTTT.

The CDR3 loop reads CATSRATRDSSPDTQYF. The CDR3 coding sequence is TGTGCCACCAGCAGAGCGACCCGGGACAGCAGTCCAGATACGCAGTATTTT. The chain joins TRBV15 to TRBJ2-3; 7 bases fit TRBD1. Germline loops: CDR1 LNHNV, CDR2 YYDKDF (reference sequence). V gave up 1 base and J gave up 4 bases; unmatched junction bases: 11. The CDR3 has 17 residues.

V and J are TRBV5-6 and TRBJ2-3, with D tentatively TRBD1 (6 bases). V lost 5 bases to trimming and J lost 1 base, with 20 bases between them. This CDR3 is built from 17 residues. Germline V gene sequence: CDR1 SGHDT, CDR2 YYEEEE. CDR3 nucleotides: TGTGCCAGCAGGAAACGCCGGGACACTCTAGGCACAGATACGCAGTATTTT. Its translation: CASRKRRDTLGTDTQYF.